These 2 T cell receptor beta chains originate from one sample sequenced in a study of T cell clonotyping in hematopoietic cell transplantation. TCRdb's table, derived via immunoSEQ multiplex PCR, lists solely in-frame clones and lacks some. The table lists some 30,000 clones, approximately 90% of them singletons. Sequenced here: PBMCs, sampled 100 days after allogeneic stem cell transplant. The receptors were sampled from a female patient aged 50-60 years who had an allogeneic stem cell transplant from a related donor, so the T cells may come from the graft donor. Some clones in this sample may be carry-over from other donors' samples.

The chain couples TRBV10-1 to TRBJ2-3; perhaps TRBD1 as D (6 bases). The germline V gene encodes CDR1 WNHNN and CDR2 SYGVQD (reference sequence). The CDR3 runs 14 residues. Trimming left V 3 bases short and J 3 bases short, with 10 bases between. In nucleotides, the CDR3 is TGCGCCAGCAGTGACTTGGACAGTACAGATACGCAGTATTTT. Amino acids: CASSDLDSTDTQYF.

V and J are TRBV28 and TRBJ2-3; 8 bases fit TRBD2. The CDR3 contains 15 residues. The V gene's germline CDR1 is MDHEN and CDR2 SYDVKM. J gave up 0 bases and V 8 bases, and 7 bases lay outside the gene matches. The CDR3 loop is CASRTPSGSTDTQYF. CDR3 DNA: TGTGCCAGCCGAACCCCTAGCGGGAGCACAGATACGCAGTATTTT.